These 12 T cell receptor beta chains originate from one sample sequenced in a study of T cells generated in artificial thymic organoids. Semi-nested PCR with reverse primers in the TRAC or TRBC constant regions amplified each chain separately. Each CDR3 protein gets one entry after TCRdb re-called the 5' RACE reads with MiXCR. The table records thousands of distinct CDR3 sequences, 30% to 40% of them present only once. Sequencing was done on a sample of naive CD8+ T cells from blood. Subset: CD3+TCRalphabeta+CD8SP T cells; for blood, CD45RO-CCR7+ naive CD8+ T cells. Receptors originate from a human donor who gave cord blood stem cells for thymic organoid culture, a cardiac surgery patient who gave postnatal thymus, or a blood donor (not recorded which).

The rearrangement joins TRBV15 to TRBJ2-7; 9 nucleotides match TRBD2. The V gene's germline CDR1 is LNHNV and CDR2 YYDKDF (reference sequence). The ends lost 0 bases at V and 3 bases at J; junction bases unmatched: 3. The length of the CDR3 is 15 residues. As DNA, the CDR3 is TGTGCCACCAGCAGAGATAGCGGGAGAATCTACGAGCAGTACTTC. It encodes CATSRDSGRIYEQYF.

As for this clonotype: A much more abundant neighbour one base away suggests this may be a read error. The chain employs TRBV9 and TRBJ2-3; 8 nucleotides match TRBD2. Germline V gene data show CDR1 as SGDLS and CDR2 as YYNGEE. This CDR3 region has 16 residues. The CDR3 is CVSSGTLAAVTDTQYF. As DNA, the CDR3 is TGTGTCAGCAGCGGAACACTAGCGGCAGTAACAGATACGCAGTATTTT. Filled out from reference TRBV9 and TRBJ2-3, the complete variable domain reads DSGVTQTPKHLITATGQRVTLRCSPRSGDLSVYWYQQSLDQGLQFLIQYYNGEERAKGNILERFSAQQFPDLHSELNLSSLELGDSALYFCVSSGTLAAVTDTQYFGPGTRLTVL.

The gene calls are TRBV4-1 and TRBJ2-7; possibly TRBD1 for D (5 bases). V lost 11 bases and J 2 bases, leaving 16 bases between the germline ends. Per germline, CDR1 MGHRA and CDR2 YSYEKL. The length of the CDR3 is 13 residues. CDR3 in amino acids: CAGGQGPTYEQYF. DNA for the CDR3: TGCGCCGGCGGACAAGGACCCACCTACGAGCAGTACTTC.

The chain carries TRBV9 and TRBJ2-2; weak D call: TRBD1 (6 bases). Trimming left V 0 bases short and J 0 bases short, with 15 bases between. The CDR3 extends over 18 amino acids. Germline assignment: CDR1 SGDLS and CDR2 YYNGEE. The DNA of the CDR3 is TGTGCCAGCAGCGTAGGAAGGACAGTACGCGCGAACACCGGGGAGCTGTTTTTT. Protein: CASSVGRTVRANTGELFF.

This clonotype rates as medium-sized. The V call is TRBV5-1, the J call TRBJ2-7; 9 bases align to TRBD1. CDR3 size: 14 residues. J lost 4 bases, V lost 4 bases, and 6 bases had no gene match. Germline values: CDR1 SGHRS, CDR2 YFSETQ. CDR3 sequence reads: CASSAGTGMYEQYF. CDR3 nucleotides: TGCGCCAGCAGCGCCGGGACAGGGATGTACGAGCAGTACTTC.

By frequency in the sample, this clonotype is medium-sized (0.01 to 0.1%). The chain couples TRBV14 to TRBJ2-3; tentative D call: TRBD2 (5 bases). CDR1 and CDR2 (germline): SGHDN, FVKESK. V gave up 3 bases and J gave up 1 base, with 14 bases separating them. The length of the CDR3 is 16 residues. The CDR3 sequence: CASSHRLGRGTDTQYF. The CDR3 DNA sequence: TGTGCCAGCAGCCACCGCTTGGGGAGAGGCACAGATACGCAGTATTTT.

V is TRBV29-1 and J is TRBJ2-1; 7 bases line up with TRBD2. Germline V lookup: CDR1 SQVTM, CDR2 ANQGSEA. CDR3 length equals 13 residues. After removal of 6 bases from V and 15 bases from J, the junction contained 17 bases not matched to a gene. The CDR3, as DNA: TGCAGCGTCTCCCCTGGGCTAGCGGCTCATCTGTTCTTC. It encodes CSVSPGLAAHLFF.

This clonotype was seen a handful of times. The rearrangement uses TRBV19 and TRBJ1-4, with 7 bases fitting TRBD1. J gave up 8 bases and V 2 bases, and 14 bases lay outside the gene matches. The CDR3 is 17 residues long. The germline CDR1 and CDR2 sequences are LNHDA and SQIVND (reference sequence). CDR3 nucleotides: TGTGCCAGTAGTATACAGATTTGGAGGGGGCGGAGGGAAAAACTGTTTTTT. Protein: CASSIQIWRGRREKLFF.

This clonotype is medium-sized by share. The chain carries TRBV5-5 and TRBJ2-3; TRBD2 matches 7 bases. The germline V gene encodes CDR1 SGHKS and CDR2 YYEKEE (reference sequence). J lost 4 bases, V lost 3 bases, and 8 bases had no gene match. The CDR3 is made up of 15 amino acids. The CDR3 reads CASSSGTIWADTQYF. DNA of the CDR3: TGTGCCAGCAGCTCAGGGACTATTTGGGCAGATACGCAGTATTTT.

Comment on this clonotype: A read error may account for a junction end that differs from germline. The chain employs TRBV7-9 and TRBJ2-1; D uncertain. CDR1 SEHNR and CDR2 FQNEAQ come from the germline V gene (reference sequence). This CDR3 comprises 14 residues. In DNA, the CDR3 is TGTGCCGGCAGCTTAGTTGGGGTTCTAAATGAGCAGTTCTTC. It is translated as CAGSLVGVLNEQFF.

About this clonotype itself: A much larger clonotype is one base distant, so this may be a read error. J is TRBJ2-6 and V is TRBV19, with TRBD1 as a possible D gene (5 bases). The CDR3 runs 15 residues. From germline, CDR1 is LNHDA and CDR2 SQIVND (reference sequence). The CDR3 protein is CASSWAQGGVNVLTF. The CDR3 coding sequence is TGTGCCAGTAGTTGGGCCCAGGGTGGGGTCAACGTCCTGACTTTC.

This clonotype was counted a few times. The chain recombines TRBV5-1 with TRBJ2-7; the D gene is possibly TRBD2 (5 bases). The CDR3 runs 12 residues. Trimming shortened V by 4 bases and J by 6 bases, and 11 bases separated the two germline ends. Germline values: CDR1 SGHRS, CDR2 YFSETQ. The CDR3 here is CASSPSGFEQYF. DNA of the CDR3: TGCGCCAGCAGCCCAAGCGGATTCGAGCAGTACTTC. The whole variable domain, remainder taken from reference TRBV5-1 and TRBJ2-7, is KAGVTQTPRYLIKTRGQQVTLSCSPISGHRSVSWYQQTPGQGLQFLFEYFSETQRNKGNFPGRFSGRQFSNSRSEMNVSTLELGDSALYLCASSPSGFEQYFGPGTRLTVT.